This TCR beta chain was profiled in a study of T cell responses to AZD1222 COVID-19 vaccine (dated by TCRdb to the early 2020s). Looking at the study overall: Because spike-specific TCR depth and breadth did not differ between the two schedules, AZD1222 recipients who got a second dose at roughly 4 weeks were pooled with those who got a second dose at roughly 12 weeks. TCR sequencing covered 230 or so trial participants: nearly 210 given two doses of AZD1222 and 26 given two doses of MenACWY control vaccine. Enrollment into the trials was organized by age into subgroups of 18-55, 56-69 and 70-plus years, and those subgroups contained roughly 150, 30 and 60 TCR-sequenced participants, respectively. Study-wide conclusions, independent of this receptor: Participants were mostly white British, with more females than males. The authors suggested clonal diversity may have been underestimated. Because no day 14 peak-response samples were available, repertoires were characterized only after the peak T cell response. Conclusions about previously exposed vaccinees are limited because only six or seven AZD1222 recipients were SARS-CoV-2 seropositive at baseline. Reportedly, almost half of the unique spike-specific TCRs recognized epitopes lying outside the regions that are mutated in the B.1.351 and B.1.1.7 variants. A significant rise in spike-specific TCR breadth and depth was observed after two AZD1222 doses relative to day 0 and relative to MenACWY recipients. Vaccine-associated CD4 TCRs spanned the whole spike protein, with dominant responses in regions 160-218 and 743-854. In the small 56-69-year group, the increase in depth fell short of significance, most likely because of low power.

The time point label corresponds to: baseline before first vaccination. Samples from vaccinated people were obtained from the UK trials COV001 and COV002, which included a single-blind randomized controlled phase 2/3 trial of AZD1222 (ChAdOx1 nCoV-19) in healthy adults. For TCRbeta chain sequencing, PBMC samples were collected from trial participants at day 0 and at day 28 after the second dose. A note on this clone: Its antigen remains undetermined. Per-base quality was not reported, and no clone a single base away is much larger than it.

The CDR3 regions of human TCRbeta chains were analyzed by immunosequencing. Per the original workflow: Repertoire TCRs were checked for matches against a reference library of SARS-CoV-2-specific TCRs that had been generated using the MIRA antigen-specificity platform. Breadth was defined as the fraction of unique TCRs that were SARS-CoV-2-associated. Depth was defined as the fraction of total T cells that were SARS-CoV-2-associated. Using the MIRA data, every spike-specific TCR was mapped to the spike region that the TCR reacted to and assigned to either a CD4 or a CD8 class. Log10-transformed breadth and depth values were compared by one-way ANOVA with Sidak's multiple comparisons tests. Not all clones reach the TCRdb copy of this immuneACCESS table, which keeps in-frame sequences only. Checked studies attribute under half of the gap to unresolved V genes and leave the rest unexplained. V and J calls and clone size follow that table, whereas D and trimming were derived from the DNA. In this sample the table shows roughly 79,000 clones, roughly 80% of which occur a single time. The ten largest clones take up 20% to 25% of the sample.

The germline V gene yields MNHEY for CDR1 and SVGAGI for CDR2. V is cut by 3 bases and J by 3 bases, and the space between the germline ends is 17 bases. The CDR3 contains 16 residues, cysteine and phenylalanine counted. The retained sequence is limited to the CDR3, 48 bases, with the frame set at the first base. The V gene is TRBV6-5 and the J gene is TRBJ1-1; matching of 6 bases hints at TRBD1 as the D gene. The sequence came from an adult in good health. The sample in question was peripheral blood, obtained on day 0 of AZD1222 vaccination. The nucleotide sequence is TGTGCCAGCAGTTATGGCAGGGCAGGGGTCTACACTGAAGCTTTCTTT. The translation is CASSYGRAGVYTEAFF.